This TCR beta chain was sequenced for a study of T cell responses to AZD1222 COVID-19 vaccine. Background on the study: Pooled samples include second doses given at about 4 or 12 weeks. Whole-study findings and limits: There were mostly white British donors and more females than males, and clonal diversity was possibly underestimated. As reported, nearly half of all spike-specific TCRs target variant regions that are unmutated.

Sequencing was performed with immunoSEQ multiplex PCR; in TCRdb, only in-frame clones are kept and a portion is missing. Here the sample spans about 110,000 clones, 85% to 90% being singletons. Of note for this clone: Its antigen is not identified.

Losses at the gene ends were 4 bases for V and 1 base for J; bases not matched to a gene: 2. The CDR3 totals 14 residues. The germline V gene has CDR1 SGHNT and CDR2 YYREEE (reference sequence). The input for sequencing was peripheral blood, taken on day 0 of AZD1222 vaccination. The V gene is TRBV5-4, the J gene TRBJ1-1, with 9 nucleotides matching TRBD1. The TCR sequence derives from an adult in good health. CDR3 in amino acids: CASSPGQGNTEAFF. The DNA for the CDR3 is TGTGCCAGCAGCCCGGGACAGGGGAACACTGAAGCTTTCTTT. Using reference TRBV5-4 and TRBJ1-1 for the parts outside the CDR3, the full variable domain is ETGVTQSPTHLIKTRGQQVTLRCSSQSGHNTVSWYQQALGQGPQFIFQYYREEENGRGNFPPRFSGLQFPNYSSELNVNALELDDSALYLCASSPGQGNTEAFFGQGTRLTVV.